This entry lists 15 T cell receptor beta chains sequenced from one sample in a study of Graves' ophthalmopathy and Graves' hyperthyroidism. Scientists amplified the TCR beta CDR3 regions from RNA transcripts. RT-PCR was first run with HTBI primers, then multiplex PCR in a second round. One entry per CDR3 protein, called by TCRdb with MiXCR from the multiplex PCR reads. Among a few hundred thousand distinct CDR3 sequences listed, about 21% were seen once. The specimen was peripheral blood. These receptors were collected from a young woman with stable Graves' hyperthyroidism.

This clonotype was counted a few times. V usage is TRBV5-1 and J usage is TRBJ2-5; TRBD1 or TRBD2 may be the D gene (5 bases each). Germline CDR1 SGHRS, CDR2 YFSETQ. V was clipped by 5 bases and J by 5 bases, with 10 bases between them. The CDR3 loop spans 12 amino acids. The CDR3 DNA sequence: TGCGCCAGCAGGAGGGGCTTGGAGACCCAGTACTTC. Its translation is CASRRGLETQYF.

The chain carries TRBV19 and TRBJ1-1; D uncertain. This CDR3 comprises 17 residues. V was pared by 5 bases and J by 1 base, with 20 bases between. Germline CDR1 reads LNHDA; CDR2 reads SQIVND (reference sequence). The CDR3 loop is CASSDLRRSEKNTEAFF. CDR3 in DNA: TGTGCCAGTAGTGACCTAAGGCGGTCCGAAAAGAACACTGAAGCTTTCTTT.

This clonotype was seen ten or more times. A read error may explain this, as a much larger clone is one base away. V and J are TRBV7-9 and TRBJ2-7; 7 positions agree with TRBD1. The V gene's germline CDR1 is SEHNR and CDR2 FQNEAQ (reference sequence). After removal of 4 bases from V and 0 bases from J, the junction contained 3 bases not matched to a gene. CDR3 length: 14 residues. For the CDR3, the DNA is TGTGCCAGCAGCTCCGGGACAGACTCCTACGAGCAGTACTTC. Its protein is CASSSGTDSYEQYF.

The chain joins TRBV6-1 to TRBJ1-5; no clear D. The CDR3 spans 13 residues. Trimming removed 8 bases at V and 2 bases at J, with 10 bases between. Per germline, CDR1 MNHNS and CDR2 SASEGT. The CDR3 DNA reads TGTGCCAGCGGGTATTTCGGCAATCAGCCCCAGCATTTT. Translated, it gives CASGYFGNQPQHF.

In this sample, this clonotype turned up many times. This rearrangement joins TRBV20-1 to TRBJ2-2; TRBD2 matches 7 bases. V dropped 1 base and J dropped 7; count of bases not matched to a gene: 3. This CDR3 comprises 13 residues. Germline V gives CDR1 DFQATT, CDR2 SNEGSKA (reference sequence). The CDR3 bases are TGCAGTGCTAGAGTAGGCGGGAGCGGGGAGCTGTTTTTT. It specifies CSARVGGSGELFF.

J is TRBJ1-2 and V is TRBV19; D might be TRBD1 (5 bases). V gave up 6 bases and J gave up 2 bases, with 16 bases separating them. The germline V gene encodes CDR1 LNHDA and CDR2 SQIVND (reference sequence). There are 15 residues in the CDR3. The CDR3 here is CASSPVGHSNYGYTF. CDR3 DNA: TGTGCCAGTAGCCCTGTGGGGCATTCAAACTATGGCTACACCTTC.

This clonotype has a count of ten or more. The V gene is TRBV4-2, the J gene TRBJ2-7; 12 bases line up with TRBD2. This CDR3 region has 19 residues. J lost 2 bases, V lost 1 base, and 12 bases had no gene match. CDR1 is LGHNA and CDR2 is YNFKEQ in the germline V gene. The CDR3 reads CASSQGLGKLAGGAYEQYF. CDR3 nucleotide sequence: TGTGCCAGCAGCCAAGGCCTTGGGAAACTAGCGGGAGGCGCCTACGAGCAGTACTTC.

This clonotype was seen at least ten times. The CDR3 loop is CASSVDRAEQYF. As DNA, the CDR3 is TGCGCCAGCAGCGTTGACAGGGCTGAGCAGTACTTC. The chain links TRBV5-1 to TRBJ2-7, with 7 bases identical to TRBD1. The CDR3 length is 12 residues. From germline, CDR1 is SGHRS and CDR2 YFSETQ. Germline trimming cut 4 bases from V and 7 bases from J; bases unmatched to any gene: 5. The variable domain in full, completed from reference TRBV5-1 and TRBJ2-7, reads KAGVTQTPRYLIKTRGQQVTLSCSPISGHRSVSWYQQTPGQGLQFLFEYFSETQRNKGNFPGRFSGRQFSNSRSEMNVSTLELGDSALYLCASSVDRAEQYFGPGTRLTVT.

The chain recombines TRBV12-3 or TRBV12-4 with TRBJ1-5, with 9 bases that match TRBD1. CDR3 length equals 14 residues. V lost 7 bases and J lost 6; bases outside the gene matches: 7. The CDR3 is CASTSTGGGQPQHF. The CDR3 DNA is TGTGCCAGCACCTCTACAGGGGGCGGTCAGCCCCAGCATTTT.

This clonotype was seen many times. The chain recombines TRBV28 with TRBJ2-2; D gene unclear. The CDR3 spans 12 residues. The V end lost 6 bases, the J end lost 3 bases, and 5 bases lay between the germline ends. Germline-derived CDR1 and CDR2 are MDHEN and SYDVKM. CDR3 region: CASSLYTGELFF. CDR3 DNA: TGTGCCAGCAGCTTGTACACCGGGGAGCTGTTTTTT.

This clonotype was seen at least ten times. The chain uses TRBV20-1 and TRBJ1-5; D gene unclear. From germline, CDR1 is DFQATT and CDR2 SNEGSKA (reference sequence). The CDR3 loop spans 14 amino acids. Trimming shortened V by 0 bases and J by 4 bases, and 10 bases separated the two germline ends. CDR3: CSARELQENQPQHF. The CDR3 bases are TGCAGTGCTAGAGAACTTCAGGAGAATCAGCCCCAGCATTTT.

There are many counts of this clonotype. The J gene is TRBJ1-1, the V gene TRBV20-1; D is unresolved. There are 11 residues in the CDR3. Germline values: CDR1 DFQATT, CDR2 SNEGSKA (reference sequence). V was shortened by 6 bases and J by 1 base, with 6 bases between the two germline ends. CDR3 in amino acids: CSAGRNTEAFF. The CDR3 DNA sequence: TGCAGTGCGGGGAGGAACACTGAAGCTTTCTTT.

V gene TRBV12-3 or TRBV12-4 combines with J gene TRBJ2-2; the match to TRBD2 covers 10 bases. The CDR3 covers 17 residues. V was pared by 6 bases and J by 5 bases, with 12 bases of the junction left unmatched. The CDR3 sequence: CASSYGTSVAQTGELFF. DNA for the CDR3: TGTGCCAGCAGCTACGGGACTAGCGTCGCCCAAACCGGGGAGCTGTTTTTT.

This clonotype was counted at least ten times. V gene TRBV10-3 combines with J gene TRBJ1-2; the D is unclear. Looked up from germline, CDR1 is ENHRY and CDR2 is SYGVKD. CDR3 length: 12 residues. V dropped 10 bases and J dropped 0 bases, with 9 bases sitting between them. This CDR3 reads CANSDANYGYTF. In DNA form, the CDR3 reads TGTGCCAACTCGGACGCTAACTATGGCTACACCTTC.

This clonotype was recorded many times. The chain employs TRBV11-1 and TRBJ2-7; 12 bases agree with TRBD2. The junction had 15 bases not matched to a gene; V was cut back by 4 bases and J by 5 bases. The CDR3 contains 18 residues. Looked up from germline, CDR1 is SGHAT and CDR2 is FQDESV (reference sequence). The CDR3 DNA sequence: TGTGCCAGCAGCTCGTTGGGACTAGCGGGTCCACCCGGCCACGAGCAGTACTTC. Translating gives CASSSLGLAGPPGHEQYF.